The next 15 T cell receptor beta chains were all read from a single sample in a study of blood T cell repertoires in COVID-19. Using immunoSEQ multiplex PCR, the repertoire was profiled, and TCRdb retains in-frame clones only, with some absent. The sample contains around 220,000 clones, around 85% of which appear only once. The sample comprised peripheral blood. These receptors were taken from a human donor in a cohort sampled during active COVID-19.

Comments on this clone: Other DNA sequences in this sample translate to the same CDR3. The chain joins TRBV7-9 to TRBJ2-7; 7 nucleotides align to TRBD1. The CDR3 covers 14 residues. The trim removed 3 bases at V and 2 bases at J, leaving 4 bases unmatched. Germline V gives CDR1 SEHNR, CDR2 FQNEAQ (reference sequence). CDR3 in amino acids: CASSLAGTAYEQYF. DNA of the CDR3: TGTGCCAGCAGCTTGGCCGGGACAGCCTACGAGCAGTACTTC.

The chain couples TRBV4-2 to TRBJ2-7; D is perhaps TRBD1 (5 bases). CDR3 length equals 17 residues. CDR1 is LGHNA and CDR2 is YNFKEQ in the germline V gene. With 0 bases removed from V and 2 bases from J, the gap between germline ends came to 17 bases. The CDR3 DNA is TGTGCCAGCAGCCAAGATCTCGGACACACGATTCCCTACGAGCAGTACTTC. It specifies CASSQDLGHTIPYEQYF.

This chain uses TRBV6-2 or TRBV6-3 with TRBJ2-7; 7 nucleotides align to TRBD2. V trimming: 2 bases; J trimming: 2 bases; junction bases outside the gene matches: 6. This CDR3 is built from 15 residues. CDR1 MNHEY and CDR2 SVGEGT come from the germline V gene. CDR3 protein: CASSYGEGTTYEQYF. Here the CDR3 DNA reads TGTGCCAGCAGTTACGGCGAGGGGACTACCTACGAGCAGTACTTC.

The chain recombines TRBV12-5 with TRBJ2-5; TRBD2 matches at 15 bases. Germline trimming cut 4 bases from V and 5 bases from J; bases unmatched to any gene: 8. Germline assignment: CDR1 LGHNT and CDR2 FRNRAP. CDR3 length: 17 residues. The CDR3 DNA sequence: TGTGCTAGTGGTTGGGGTGGACTAGCGGGAGGGCCGGAGACCCAGTACTTC. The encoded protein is CASGWGGLAGGPETQYF.

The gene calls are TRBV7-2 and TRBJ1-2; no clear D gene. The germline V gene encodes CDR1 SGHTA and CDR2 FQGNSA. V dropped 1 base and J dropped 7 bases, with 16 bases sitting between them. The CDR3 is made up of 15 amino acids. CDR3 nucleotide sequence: TGTGCCAGCAGCTTAGTAGCTGGGGAGAAGGGTGGCTACACCTTC. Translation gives CASSLVAGEKGGYTF.

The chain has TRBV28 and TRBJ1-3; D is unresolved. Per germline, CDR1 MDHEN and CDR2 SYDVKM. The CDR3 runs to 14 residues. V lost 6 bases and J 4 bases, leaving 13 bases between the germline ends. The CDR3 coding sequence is TGTGCCAGCAGCCCCCCCGGTTGGGGAAACACCATATATTTT. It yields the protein CASSPPGWGNTIYF.

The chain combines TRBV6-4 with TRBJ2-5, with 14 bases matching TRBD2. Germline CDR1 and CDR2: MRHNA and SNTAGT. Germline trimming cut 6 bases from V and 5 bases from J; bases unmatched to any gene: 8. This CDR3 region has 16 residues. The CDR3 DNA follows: TGTGCCAGCAGAGGAGGGACTAGCGGGAGTGCTGAGACCCAGTACTTC. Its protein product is CASRGGTSGSAETQYF.

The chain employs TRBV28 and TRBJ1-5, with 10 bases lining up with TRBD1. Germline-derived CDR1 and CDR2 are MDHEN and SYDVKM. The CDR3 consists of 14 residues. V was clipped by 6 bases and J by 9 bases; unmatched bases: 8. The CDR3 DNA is TGTGCCAGCAGGGGGACAGGGGCAGAGCGGCCCCAGCATTTT. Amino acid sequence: CASRGTGAERPQHF.

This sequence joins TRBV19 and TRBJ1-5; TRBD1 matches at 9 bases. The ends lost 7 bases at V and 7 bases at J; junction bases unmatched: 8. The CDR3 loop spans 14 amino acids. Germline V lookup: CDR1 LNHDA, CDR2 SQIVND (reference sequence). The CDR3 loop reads CASKGGQGRQPQHF. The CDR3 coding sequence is TGTGCCAGTAAGGGGGGACAGGGAAGACAGCCCCAGCATTTT.

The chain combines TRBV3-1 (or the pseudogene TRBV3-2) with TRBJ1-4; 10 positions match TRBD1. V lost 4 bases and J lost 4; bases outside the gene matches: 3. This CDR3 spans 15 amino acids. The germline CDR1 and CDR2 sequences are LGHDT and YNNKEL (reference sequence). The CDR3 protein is CASSRQGADNEKLFF. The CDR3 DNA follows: TGTGCCAGCAGCCGACAGGGGGCGGATAATGAAAAACTGTTTTTT.

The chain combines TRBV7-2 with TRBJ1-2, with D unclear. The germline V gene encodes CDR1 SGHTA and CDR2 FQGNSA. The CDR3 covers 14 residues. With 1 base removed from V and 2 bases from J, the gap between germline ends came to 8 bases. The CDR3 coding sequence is TGTGCCAGCAGCTTAGGAGCGGGAAACTATGGCTACACCTTC. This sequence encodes CASSLGAGNYGYTF. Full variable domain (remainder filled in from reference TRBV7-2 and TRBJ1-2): GAGVSQSPSNKVTEKGKDVELRCDPISGHTALYWYRQSLGQGLEFLIYFQGNSAPDKSGLPSDRFSAERTGGSVSTLTIQRTQQEDSAVYLCASSLGAGNYGYTFGSGTRLTVV.

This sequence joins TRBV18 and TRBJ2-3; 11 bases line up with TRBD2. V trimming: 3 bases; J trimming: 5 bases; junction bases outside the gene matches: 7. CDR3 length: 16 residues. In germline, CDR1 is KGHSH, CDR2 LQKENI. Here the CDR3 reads CASSPLAGGPGDTQYF. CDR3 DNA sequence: TGTGCCAGCTCACCGTTAGCGGGAGGGCCGGGAGATACGCAGTATTTT.

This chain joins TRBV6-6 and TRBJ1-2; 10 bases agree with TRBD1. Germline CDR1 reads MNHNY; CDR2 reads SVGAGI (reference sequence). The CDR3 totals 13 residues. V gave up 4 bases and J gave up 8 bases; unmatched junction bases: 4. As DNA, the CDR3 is TGTGCCAGCAGTTCGGGACAGGGGAACGGCTACACCTTC. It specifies CASSSGQGNGYTF.

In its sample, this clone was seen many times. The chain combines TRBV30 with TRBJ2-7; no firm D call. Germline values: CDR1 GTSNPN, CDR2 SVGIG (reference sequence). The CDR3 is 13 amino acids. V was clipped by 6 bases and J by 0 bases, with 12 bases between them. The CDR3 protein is CACRPGSSYEQYF. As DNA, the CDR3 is TGTGCCTGCCGACCGGGTAGCTCCTACGAGCAGTACTTC.

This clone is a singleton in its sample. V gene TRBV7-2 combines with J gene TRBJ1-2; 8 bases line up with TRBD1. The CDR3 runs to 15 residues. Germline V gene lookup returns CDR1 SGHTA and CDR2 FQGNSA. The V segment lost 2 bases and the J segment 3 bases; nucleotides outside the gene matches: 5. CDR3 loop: CASSLQGAPDYGYTF. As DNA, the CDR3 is TGTGCCAGCAGCTTACAGGGGGCGCCGGACTATGGCTACACCTTC.